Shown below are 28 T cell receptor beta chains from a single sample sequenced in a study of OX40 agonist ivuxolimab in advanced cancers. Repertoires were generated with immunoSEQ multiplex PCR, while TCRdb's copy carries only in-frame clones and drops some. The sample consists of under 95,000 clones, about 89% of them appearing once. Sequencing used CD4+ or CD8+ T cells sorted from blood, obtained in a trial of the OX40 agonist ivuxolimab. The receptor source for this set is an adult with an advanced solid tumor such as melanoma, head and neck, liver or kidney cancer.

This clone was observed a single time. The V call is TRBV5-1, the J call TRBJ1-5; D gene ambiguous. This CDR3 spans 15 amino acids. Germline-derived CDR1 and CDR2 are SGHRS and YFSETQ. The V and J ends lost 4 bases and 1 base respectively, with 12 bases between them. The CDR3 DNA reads TGCGCCAGCAGCAAAACAGATCCAAGCAATCAGCCCCAGCATTTT. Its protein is CASSKTDPSNQPQHF.

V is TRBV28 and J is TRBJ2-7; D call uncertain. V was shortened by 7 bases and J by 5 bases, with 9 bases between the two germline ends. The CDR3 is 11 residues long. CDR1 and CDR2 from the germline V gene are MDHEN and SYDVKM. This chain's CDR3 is CASTQRDEQYF. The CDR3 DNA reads TGTGCCAGCACCCAAAGGGACGAGCAGTACTTC.

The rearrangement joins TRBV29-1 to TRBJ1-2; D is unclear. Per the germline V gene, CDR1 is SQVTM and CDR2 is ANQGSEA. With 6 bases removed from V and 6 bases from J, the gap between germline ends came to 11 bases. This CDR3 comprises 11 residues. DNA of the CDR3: TGCAGCGTGGACCTGGGGAATGGCTACACCTTC. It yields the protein CSVDLGNGYTF.

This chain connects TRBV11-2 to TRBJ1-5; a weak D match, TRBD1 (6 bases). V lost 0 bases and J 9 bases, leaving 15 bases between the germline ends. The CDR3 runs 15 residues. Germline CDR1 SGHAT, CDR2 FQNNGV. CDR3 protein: CASSLDPDRTRPQHF. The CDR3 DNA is TGTGCCAGCAGCTTAGATCCCGACAGGACCAGGCCCCAGCATTTT. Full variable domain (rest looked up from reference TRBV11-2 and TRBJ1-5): EAGVAQSPRYKIIEKRQSVAFWCNPISGHATLYWYQQILGQGPKLLIQFQNNGVVDDSQLPKDRFSAERLKGVDSTLKIQPAKLEDSAVYLCASSLDPDRTRPQHFGDGTRLSIL.

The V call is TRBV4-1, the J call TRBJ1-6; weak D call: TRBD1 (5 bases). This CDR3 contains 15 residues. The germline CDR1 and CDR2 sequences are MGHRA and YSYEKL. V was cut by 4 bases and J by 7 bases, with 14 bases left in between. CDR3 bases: TGCGCCAGCAGCCCCCCCCGGGGGGTAAATTCACCCCTCCACTTT. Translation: CASSPPRGVNSPLHF.

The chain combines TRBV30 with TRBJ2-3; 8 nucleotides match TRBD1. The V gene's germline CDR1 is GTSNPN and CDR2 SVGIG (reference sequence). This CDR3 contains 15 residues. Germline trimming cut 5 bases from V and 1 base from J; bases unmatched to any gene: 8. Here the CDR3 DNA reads TGTGCCTGGGCCCAGGGGGCTAGCGGCACAGATACGCAGTATTTT. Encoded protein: CAWAQGASGTDTQYF. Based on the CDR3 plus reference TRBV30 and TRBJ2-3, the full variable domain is SQTIHQWPATLVQPVGSPLSLECTVEGTSNPNLYWYRQAAGRGLQLLFYSVGIGQISSEVPQNLSASRPQDRQFILSSKKLLLSDSGFYLCAWAQGASGTDTQYFGPGTRLTVL.

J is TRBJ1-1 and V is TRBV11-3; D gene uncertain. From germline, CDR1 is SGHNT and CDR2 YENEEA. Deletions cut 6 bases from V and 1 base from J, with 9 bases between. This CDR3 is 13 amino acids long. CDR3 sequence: CASSFIKNTEAFF. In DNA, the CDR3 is TGTGCCAGCAGTTTTATCAAGAACACTGAAGCTTTCTTT.

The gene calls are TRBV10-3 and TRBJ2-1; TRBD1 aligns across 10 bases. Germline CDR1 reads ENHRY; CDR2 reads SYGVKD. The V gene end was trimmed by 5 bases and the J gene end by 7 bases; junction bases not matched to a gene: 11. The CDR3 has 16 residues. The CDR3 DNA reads TGTGCCATCAGTTTATCCGGGACAGGGGTGGGGAATGAGCAGTTCTTC. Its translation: CAISLSGTGVGNEQFF.

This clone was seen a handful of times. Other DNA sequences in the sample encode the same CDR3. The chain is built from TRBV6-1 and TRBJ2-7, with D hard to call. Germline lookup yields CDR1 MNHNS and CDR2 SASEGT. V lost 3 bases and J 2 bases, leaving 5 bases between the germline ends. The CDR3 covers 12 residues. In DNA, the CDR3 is TGTGCCAGCAGTGACGGACCCTACGAGCAGTACTTC. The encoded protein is CASSDGPYEQYF.

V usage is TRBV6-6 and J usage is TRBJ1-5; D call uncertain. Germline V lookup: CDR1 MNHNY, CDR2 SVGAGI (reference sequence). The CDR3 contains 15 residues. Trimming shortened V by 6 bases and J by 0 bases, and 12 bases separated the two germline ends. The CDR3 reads CASRNEVSSNQPQHF. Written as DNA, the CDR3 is TGTGCCAGCAGAAACGAGGTCTCTAGCAATCAGCCCCAGCATTTT.

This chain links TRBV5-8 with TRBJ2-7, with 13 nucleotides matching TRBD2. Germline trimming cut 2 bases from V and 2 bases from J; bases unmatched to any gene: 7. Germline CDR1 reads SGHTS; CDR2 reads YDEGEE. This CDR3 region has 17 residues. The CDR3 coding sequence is TGTGCCAGCAGCTTACCCGGACTAGCGGGAGACGCCTACGAGCAGTACTTC. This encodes CASSLPGLAGDAYEQYF.

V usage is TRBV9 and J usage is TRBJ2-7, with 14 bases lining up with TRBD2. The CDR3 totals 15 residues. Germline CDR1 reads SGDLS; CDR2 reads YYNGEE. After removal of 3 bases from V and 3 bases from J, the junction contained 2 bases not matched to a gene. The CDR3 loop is CASSAGTSGSYEQYF. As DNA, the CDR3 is TGTGCCAGCAGCGCCGGGACTAGCGGGAGCTACGAGCAGTACTTC.

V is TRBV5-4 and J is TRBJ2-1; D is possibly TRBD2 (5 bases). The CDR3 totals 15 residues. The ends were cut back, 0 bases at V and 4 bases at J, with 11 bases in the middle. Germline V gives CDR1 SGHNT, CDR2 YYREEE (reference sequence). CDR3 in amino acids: CASSLGVGVYNEQFF. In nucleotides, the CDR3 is TGTGCCAGCAGCTTGGGCGTGGGAGTTTACAATGAGCAGTTCTTC. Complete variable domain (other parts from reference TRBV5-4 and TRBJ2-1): ETGVTQSPTHLIKTRGQQVTLRCSSQSGHNTVSWYQQALGQGPQFIFQYYREEENGRGNFPPRFSGLQFPNYSSELNVNALELDDSALYLCASSLGVGVYNEQFFGPGTRLTVL.

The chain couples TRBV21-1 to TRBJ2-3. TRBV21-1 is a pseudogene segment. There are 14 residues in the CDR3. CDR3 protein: CASSPRLGTDTQYF. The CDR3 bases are TGTGCCAGCAGCCCTCGGCTGGGGACAGATACGCAGTATTTT.

The CDR3 DNA follows: TGTGCCAGCAGCCCCCGGACTAGCGTCACCGGGGAGCTGTTTTTT. It specifies CASSPRTSVTGELFF. The chain has TRBV9 and TRBJ2-2; 9 positions match TRBD2. Per the germline V gene, CDR1 is SGDLS and CDR2 is YYNGEE. The CDR3 is 15 residues long. The V and J ends lost 4 bases and 4 bases, in that order; junction bases with no gene match: 5. The full variable domain, rest sourced from reference TRBV9 and TRBJ2-2, is DSGVTQTPKHLITATGQRVTLRCSPRSGDLSVYWYQQSLDQGLQFLIQYYNGEERAKGNILERFSAQQFPDLHSELNLSSLELGDSALYFCASSPRTSVTGELFFGEGSRLTVL.

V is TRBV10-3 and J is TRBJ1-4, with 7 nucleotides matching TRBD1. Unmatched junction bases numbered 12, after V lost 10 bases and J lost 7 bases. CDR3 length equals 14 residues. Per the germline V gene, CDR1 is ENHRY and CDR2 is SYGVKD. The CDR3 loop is CATGQGVDGEKLFF. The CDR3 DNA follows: TGTGCCACTGGCCAGGGGGTTGATGGTGAAAAACTGTTTTTT.

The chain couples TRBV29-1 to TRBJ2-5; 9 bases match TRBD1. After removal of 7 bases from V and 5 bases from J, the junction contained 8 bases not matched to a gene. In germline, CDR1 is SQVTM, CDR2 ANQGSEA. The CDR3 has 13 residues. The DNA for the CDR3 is TGCAGCGGGGGGGGACAGGGTAGGGAGACCCAGTACTTC. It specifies CSGGGQGRETQYF. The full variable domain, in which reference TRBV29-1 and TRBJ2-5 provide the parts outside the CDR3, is SAVISQKPSRDICQRGTSLTIQCQVDSQVTMMFWYRQQPGQSLTLIATANQGSEATYESGFVIDKFPISRPNLTFSTLTVSNMSPEDSSIYLCSGGGQGRETQYFGPGTRLLVL.

The chain's CDR3 is CASSFGGLGEQYF. The CDR3 region has the DNA TGCGCCAGCAGCTTCGGGGGGCTGGGCGAGCAGTACTTC. The chain is built from TRBV5-1 and TRBJ2-7; a weak D match, TRBD2 (7 bases). Per the germline V gene, CDR1 is SGHRS and CDR2 is YFSETQ. CDR3 length: 13 amino acids. V lost 2 bases and J 6 bases, leaving 12 bases between the germline ends. Full variable domain (missing parts from reference TRBV5-1 and TRBJ2-7): KAGVTQTPRYLIKTRGQQVTLSCSPISGHRSVSWYQQTPGQGLQFLFEYFSETQRNKGNFPGRFSGRQFSNSRSEMNVSTLELGDSALYLCASSFGGLGEQYFGPGTRLTVT.

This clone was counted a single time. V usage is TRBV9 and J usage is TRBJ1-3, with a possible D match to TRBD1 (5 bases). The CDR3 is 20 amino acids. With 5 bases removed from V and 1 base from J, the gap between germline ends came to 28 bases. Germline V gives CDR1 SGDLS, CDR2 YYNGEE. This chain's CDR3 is CASRGAGTRPYRNSGNTIYF. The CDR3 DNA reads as TGTGCCAGCAGGGGAGCCGGGACGCGGCCTTACAGGAATTCTGGAAACACCATATATTTT.

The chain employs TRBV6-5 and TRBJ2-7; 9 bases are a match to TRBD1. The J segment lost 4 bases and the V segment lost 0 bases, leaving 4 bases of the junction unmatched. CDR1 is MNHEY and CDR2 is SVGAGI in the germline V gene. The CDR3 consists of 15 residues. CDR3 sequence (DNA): TGTGCCAGCAGTTACTCTTGGACAGGGGAGTACGAGCAGTACTTC. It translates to CASSYSWTGEYEQYF.

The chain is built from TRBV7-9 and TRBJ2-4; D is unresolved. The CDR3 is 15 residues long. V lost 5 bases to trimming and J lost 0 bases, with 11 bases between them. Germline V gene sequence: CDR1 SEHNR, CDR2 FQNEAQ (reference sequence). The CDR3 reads CASSLPVAAKNIQYF. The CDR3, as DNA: TGTGCCAGCAGCCTCCCAGTCGCAGCCAAAAACATTCAGTACTTC.

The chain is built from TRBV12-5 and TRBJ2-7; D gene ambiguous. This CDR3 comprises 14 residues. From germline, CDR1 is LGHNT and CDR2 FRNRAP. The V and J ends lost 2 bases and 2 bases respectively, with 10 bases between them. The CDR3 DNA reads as TGTGCTAGTGGTTTGTTAGTCTTCACCTACGAGCAGTACTTC. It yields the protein CASGLLVFTYEQYF.

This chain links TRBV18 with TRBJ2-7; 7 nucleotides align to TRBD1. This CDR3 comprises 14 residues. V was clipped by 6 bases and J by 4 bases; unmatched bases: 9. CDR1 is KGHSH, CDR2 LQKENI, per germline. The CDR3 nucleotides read TGTGCCAGCTCCGAGGCAGGGGGAAATTACGAGCAGTACTTC. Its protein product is CASSEAGGNYEQYF.

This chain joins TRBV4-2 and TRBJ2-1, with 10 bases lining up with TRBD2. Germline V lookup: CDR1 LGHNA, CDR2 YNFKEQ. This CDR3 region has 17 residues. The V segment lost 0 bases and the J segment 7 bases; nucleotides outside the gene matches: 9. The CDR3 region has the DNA TGTGCCAGCAGCCAAGAGCGCCTAGCGGGAGTCAGGAATGAGCAGTTCTTC. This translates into CASSQERLAGVRNEQFF.

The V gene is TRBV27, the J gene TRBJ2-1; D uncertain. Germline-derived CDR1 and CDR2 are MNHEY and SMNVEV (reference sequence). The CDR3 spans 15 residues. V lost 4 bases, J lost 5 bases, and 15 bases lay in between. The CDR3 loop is CASSSRLSIDNEQFF. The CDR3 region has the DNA TGTGCCAGCAGTTCGAGATTATCGATCGACAATGAGCAGTTCTTC.

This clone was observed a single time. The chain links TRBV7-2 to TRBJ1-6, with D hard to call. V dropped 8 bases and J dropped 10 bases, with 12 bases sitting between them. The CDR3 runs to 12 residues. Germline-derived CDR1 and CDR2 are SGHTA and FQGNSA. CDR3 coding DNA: TGTGCCAGCTCATTAACCGGGTCACCCCTCCACTTT. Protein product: CASSLTGSPLHF.

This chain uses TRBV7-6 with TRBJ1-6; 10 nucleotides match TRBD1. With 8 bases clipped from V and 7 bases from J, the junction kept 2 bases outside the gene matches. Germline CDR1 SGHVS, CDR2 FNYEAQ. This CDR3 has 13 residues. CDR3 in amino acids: CASGTGENSPLHF. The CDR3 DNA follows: TGTGCCAGCGGGACAGGGGAGAATTCACCCCTCCACTTT.

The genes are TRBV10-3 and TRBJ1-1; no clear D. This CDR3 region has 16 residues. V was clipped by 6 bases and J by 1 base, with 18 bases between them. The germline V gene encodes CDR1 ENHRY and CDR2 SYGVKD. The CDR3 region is CAISREDVGRNTEAFF. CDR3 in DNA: TGTGCCATCAGCCGGGAGGACGTGGGTCGGAACACTGAAGCTTTCTTT.